This T cell receptor beta chain was captured in a study of T cells after posttransplantation cyclophosphamide. Cells defined as naive were viable CD3+CD4+ or CD3+CD8+ and CCR7+CD45RA+CD45RO-CD95-CD27+CD28+. Method: immunoSEQ multiplex PCR; TCRdb's copy keeps in-frame clones and lacks some. The table shows about 32,000 clones, with roughly nine tenths occurring only once. Material for sequencing was naive CD4+ T cells sorted from blood. The clonotype originates from a man younger than 40 in good health and a related stem cell transplant donor.

The CDR3 reads CASSLERGLSGNTIYF. The DNA for the CDR3 is TGCGCCAGCAGCTTGGAAAGGGGGCTATCAGGAAACACCATATATTTT. The chain employs TRBV5-1 and TRBJ1-3; TRBD1 agrees at 7 bases. The CDR3 totals 16 residues. V shed 0 bases, J shed 4 bases, and the junction held 7 bases outside the gene matches. CDR1 SGHRS and CDR2 YFSETQ come from the germline V gene.